A selection of T cell receptor beta chains follows, all from one sample in a study of Ad26.COV2.S vaccination and SARS-CoV-2 variants. The data were produced by immunoSEQ multiplex PCR, yet TCRdb's version contains in-frame clones alone and is incomplete. The table includes some 400,000 clones, about nine tenths detected once. The source was peripheral blood, collected in a trial of Ad26.COV2.S vaccine versus placebo. Every receptor here comes from a person between 18 and 65 years old who received the Ad26.COV2.S COVID-19 vaccine or a placebo. Each CDR3 is given with its conserved first and last residue.

>TRBJ1-4|TRBV28
CASSKKTGPLYNEKLFF
>TRBJ1-1|TRBV30
CAWESAGAWDPLIF
>TRBJ1-3|TRBV30
CAWDPSGENTIYF
>TRBJ2-5|TRBV7-5
CARSLSGRAQETQYF
>TRBJ2-7|TRBV18
CASSTRGGAYEQYF
>TRBJ2-7|TRBV30
CAWAEGLSEQYF
>TRBJ2-2|TRBV7-8
CASRPTSGMNTGELFF
>TRBJ1-1|TRBV7-9
CASSLGLGSGTEAFF
>TRBJ1-1|TRBV11-1
CASSRGGGTEAFF
>TRBJ2-2|TRBV5-4
CASSSKGGPGELFF
>TRBJ1-1|TRBV30
CAWSVWGTGANTEAFF
>TRBJ2-1|TRBV28
CASSLPQVRTTVGGYNEQFF
>TRBJ2-2|TRBV19
CASSNLAGVTTGELFF
>TRBJ2-1|TRBV24-1
CATSDPAAGMHNEQFF
>TRBJ2-3|TRBV5-1
CASSSSGVPDTQYF
>TRBJ2-3|TRBV5-1
CASSGQEGRPDTQYF
>TRBJ2-7|TRBV19
CASSKQGWGYEQYF
>TRBJ2-1|TRBV19
CASSRDRGDYNEQFF
>TRBJ2-7|TRBV6-1
CASSEGLGGIHEQYF
>TRBJ1-4|TRBV6-1
CASSETRWVLIRDEKLFF
>TRBJ1-4|TRBV7-9
CASSPPSGFTNEKLFF
>TRBJ1-2|TRBV15
CATSRDHQDGANYGYTF
>TRBJ2-7|TRBV28
CASSLRGRAYEQYF
>TRBJ2-4|TRBV6-9
CASSYDLAKNIQYF
>TRBJ1-2|TRBV18
CASSRRSSGTPNDGYTF
>TRBJ2-2|TRBV24-1
CATGTGVAGITGELFF
>TRBJ2-1|TRBV27
CASSLRSSYNEQFF
>TRBJ1-3|TRBV7-6
CASSLASGNGNTIYF
>TRBJ2-1|TRBV19
CASSIASGHYNEQFF
>TRBJ2-7|TRBV7-8
CASSFSGRYYEQYF
>TRBJ1-1|TRBV27
CASSTHRGTEAFF
>TRBJ2-7|TRBV6-5
CASTEQGAHKQYF
>TRBJ2-4|TRBV28
CASRGKNIQYF
>TRBJ2-4|TRBV29-1
CSVEGGSGIQYF
>TRBJ2-5|TRBV5-1
CASRLDSAWETQYF
>TRBJ2-2|TRBV30
CAWPGTMNTGELFF
>TRBJ1-1|TRBV29-1
CSVELNTEAFF